This T cell receptor beta chain derives from a study of blood T cell repertoires in COVID-19. Looking at the study overall: Sites across the United States, Italy and Spain contributed samples from acute and convalescent COVID-19.

As handled by the study authors: Reference gene primers were amplified, and this amplification served to estimate nucleated cell counts. TCRdb's table, derived via immunoSEQ multiplex PCR, lists solely in-frame clones and lacks some. V and J calls and clone size come straight from that table; D and trimming were deduced from the DNA. The sample lists tens of thousands of clones, 88% occurring once. The origin of this receptor is a human donor in a cohort sampled during active COVID-19. The sample consisted of peripheral blood.

The CDR3 loop reads CASSPPSLQYRTITEAFF. CDR3 coding DNA: TGTGCCAGCAGCCCACCCTCTTTGCAGTACAGGACAATTACTGAAGCTTTCTTT. The rearrangement uses TRBV7-2 and TRBJ1-1; D might be TRBD1 (5 bases). The germline V gene encodes CDR1 SGHTA and CDR2 FQGNSA. The germline V and J ends were trimmed by 5 bases and 5 bases, with 27 bases remaining between them. The CDR3 length is 18 residues.